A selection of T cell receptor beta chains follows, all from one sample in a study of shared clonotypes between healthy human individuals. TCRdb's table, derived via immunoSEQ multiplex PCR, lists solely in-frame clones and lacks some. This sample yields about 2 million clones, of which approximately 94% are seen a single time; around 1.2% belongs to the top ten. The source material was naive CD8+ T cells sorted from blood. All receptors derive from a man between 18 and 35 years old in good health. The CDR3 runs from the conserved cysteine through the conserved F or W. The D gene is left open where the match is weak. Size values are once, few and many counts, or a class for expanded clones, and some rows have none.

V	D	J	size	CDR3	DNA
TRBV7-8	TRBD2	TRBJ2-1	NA	CASSLSPGGAYNEQFF	TGTGCCAGCAGCTTATCCCCGGGGGGTGCCTACAATGAGCAGTTCTTC
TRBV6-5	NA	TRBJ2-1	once	CASSYSSNEQFF	TGTGCCAGCAGTTACTCGTCCAATGAGCAGTTCTTC
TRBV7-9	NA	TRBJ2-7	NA	CASSSSRDTPSYEQYF	TGTGCCAGCAGCTCGTCCCGGGACACACCATCCTACGAGCAGTACTTC
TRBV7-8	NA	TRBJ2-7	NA	CASSIYFTSSYEQYF	TGTGCCAGCAGCATCTACTTCACTAGCTCCTACGAGCAGTACTTC
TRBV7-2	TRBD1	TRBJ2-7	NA	CASSSKRQGSYEQYF	TGTGCCAGCAGCTCGAAAAGACAGGGAAGCTACGAGCAGTACTTC
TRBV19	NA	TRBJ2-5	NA	CASSPQGPHGETQYF	TGTGCCAGTAGTCCTCAGGGACCCCACGGGGAGACCCAGTACTTC
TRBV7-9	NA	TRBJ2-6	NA	CASSLIRDGTYSGANVLTF	TGTGCCAGCAGCTTAATTCGGGACGGGACCTACTCTGGGGCCAACGTCCTGACTTTC
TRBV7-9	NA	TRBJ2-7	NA	CASSLSGQHEQYF	TGTGCCAGCAGCTTAAGCGGGCAGCACGAGCAGTACTTC
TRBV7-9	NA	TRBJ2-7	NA	CASSHDSPYEQYF	TGTGCCAGCAGCCACGACAGTCCCTACGAGCAGTACTTC
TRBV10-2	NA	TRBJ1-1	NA	CASSVGLNTEAFF	TGCGCCAGCAGTGTTGGGCTGAACACTGAAGCTTTCTTT
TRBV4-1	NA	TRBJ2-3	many	CASSQERGAADTQYF	TGCGCCAGCAGCCAAGAAAGAGGGGCCGCAGATACGCAGTATTTT
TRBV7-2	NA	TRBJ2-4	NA	CAEKRGSKNIQYF	TGTGCGGAAAAACGGGGGAGCAAAAACATTCAGTACTTC
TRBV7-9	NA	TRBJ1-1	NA	CASSPEAFF	TGTGCCAGCAGCCCTGAAGCTTTCTTT
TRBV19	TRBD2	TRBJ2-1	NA	CASSIWLAGANEQFF	TGTGCCAGTAGTATATGGCTAGCGGGGGCCAATGAGCAGTTCTTC
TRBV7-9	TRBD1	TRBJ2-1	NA	CASSLGRGTGNEQFF	TGTGCCAGCAGCTTAGGGAGGGGGACAGGGAATGAGCAGTTCTTC
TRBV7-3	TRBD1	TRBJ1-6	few	CASSLGQVNSPLHF	TGTGCCAGCAGCTTAGGACAGGTTAATTCACCCCTCCACTTT
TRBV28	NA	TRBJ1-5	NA	CASSRDGNQPQHF	TGTGCCAGCAGTAGGGATGGCAATCAGCCCCAGCATTTT
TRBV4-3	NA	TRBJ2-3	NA	CASSQDSGSETDTQYF	TGCGCCAGCAGCCAAGATAGCGGCTCGGAAACAGATACGCAGTATTTT
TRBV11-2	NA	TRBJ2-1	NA	CASSFSGDEQFF	TGTGCCAGCAGCTTTTCAGGGGATGAGCAGTTCTTC
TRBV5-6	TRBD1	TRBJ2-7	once	CASSLGQGNYEQYF	TGTGCCAGCAGCTTGGGACAGGGGAACTACGAGCAGTACTTC
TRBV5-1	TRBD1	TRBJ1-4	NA	CASSSAPGQGTNEKLFF	TGCGCCAGCAGCTCCGCACCGGGACAGGGGACGAATGAAAAACTGTTTTTT
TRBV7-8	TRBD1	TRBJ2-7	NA	CASSSSTGEVYYEQYF	TGTGCCAGCAGCTCTTCCACAGGGGAAGTATACTACGAGCAGTACTTC
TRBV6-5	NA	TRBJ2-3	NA	CATGEQPSTDTQYF	TGTGCCACAGGGGAACAGCCAAGCACAGATACGCAGTATTTT
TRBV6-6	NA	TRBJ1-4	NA	CASSYMTPTNEKLFF	TGTGCCAGCAGTTACATGACACCAACTAATGAAAAACTGTTTTTT
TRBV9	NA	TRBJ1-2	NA	CASSVSGADYGYTF	TGTGCCAGCAGCGTAAGTGGCGCCGACTATGGCTACACCTTC
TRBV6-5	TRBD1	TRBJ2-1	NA	CASRAGTGINEQFF	TGTGCCAGCAGAGCCGGGACAGGGATAAATGAGCAGTTCTTC
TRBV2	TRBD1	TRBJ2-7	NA	CASGQPGTGTFYEQYF	TGTGCCAGCGGGCAACCCGGGACAGGGACTTTCTACGAGCAGTACTTC
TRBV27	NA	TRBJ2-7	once	CASSLYGVSYEQYF	TGTGCCAGCAGTTTATACGGGGTTTCCTACGAGCAGTACTTC
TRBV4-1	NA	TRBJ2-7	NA	CASSQASSFIGSYEQYF	TGCGCCAGCAGCCAGGCTTCTAGTTTCATAGGTTCCTACGAGCAGTACTTC
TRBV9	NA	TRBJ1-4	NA	CASSESGANEKLFF	TGTGCCAGCAGCGAGTCAGGGGCTAATGAAAAACTGTTTTTT
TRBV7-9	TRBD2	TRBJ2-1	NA	CASSWGLAGGPYDNEQFF	TGTGCCAGCAGCTGGGGACTAGCGGGAGGGCCTTATGACAATGAGCAGTTCTTC
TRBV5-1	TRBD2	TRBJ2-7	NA	CASSLASGPGLADF	TGCGCCAGCAGCTTAGCCTCAGGTCCGGGACTAGCCGACTTC
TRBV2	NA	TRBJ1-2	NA	CASRSMDYGYTF	TGTGCCAGCAGATCGATGGACTATGGCTACACCTTC
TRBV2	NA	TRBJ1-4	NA	CASRDTFVNEKLFF	TGTGCCAGCAGGGATACATTCGTTAATGAAAAACTGTTTTTT
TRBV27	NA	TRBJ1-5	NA	CASSSFSNQPQHF	TGTGCCAGCAGCTCTTTTAGCAATCAGCCCCAGCATTTT
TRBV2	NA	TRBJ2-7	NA	CALWEQGESYEQYF	TGTGCCTTGTGGGAGCAGGGTGAATCCTACGAGCAGTACTTC
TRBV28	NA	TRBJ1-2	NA	CASSSRGGYYGYTF	TGTGCCAGCAGTAGCCGGGGGGGCTACTATGGCTACACCTTC
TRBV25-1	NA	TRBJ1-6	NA	CASSGEQGGYNSPLHF	TGTGCCAGCAGTGGCGAGCAGGGAGGCTATAATTCACCCCTCCACTTT
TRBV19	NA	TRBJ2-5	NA	CASIRCPSGMKETQYF	TGTGCCAGTATAAGATGCCCCTCAGGGATGAAAGAGACCCAGTACTTC
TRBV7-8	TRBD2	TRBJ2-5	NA	CASSATSGSGETQYF	TGTGCCAGCAGCGCGACTAGCGGGAGCGGAGAGACCCAGTACTTC
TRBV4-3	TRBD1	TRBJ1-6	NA	CASSGTENSPLHF	TGCGCCAGCAGCGGGACAGAGAACTCCCCCCTCCACTTT
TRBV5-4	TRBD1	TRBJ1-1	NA	CASSVLPGGYTEAFF	TGTGCCAGCAGCGTCCTCCCAGGGGGTTACACTGAAGCTTTCTTT
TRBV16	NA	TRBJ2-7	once	CASSQSGQSYEQYF	TGTGCCAGCAGCCAATCGGGGCAGTCCTACGAGCAGTACTTC
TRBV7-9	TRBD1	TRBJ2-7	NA	CASSWVGQGLSYEQYF	TGTGCCAGCAGCTGGGTCGGACAGGGGCTCTCCTACGAGCAGTACTTC
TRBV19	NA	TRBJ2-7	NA	CASGGHYEQYF	TGTGCCTCCGGGGGGCACTACGAGCAGTACTTC